This T cell receptor (beta chain) was captured by sequencing in a study of blood T cell repertoires in COVID-19. On the study more broadly: Material from acute and convalescent COVID-19 was sourced from the United States, Italy and Spain.

The CDR3 is 14 residues long. Germline assignment: CDR1 MNHNS and CDR2 SASEGT. Trimming at V came to 5 bases and at J to 6 bases, leaving 5 bases not matched to a gene. In the study's own analysis: Amplification from reference gene primers served as the basis for estimated nucleated cell counts. Profiled with immunoSEQ multiplex PCR; TCRdb holds only in-frame clones, not every one. V and J calls and clone size come straight from that table; D and trimming were deduced from the DNA. Here the sample spans about 190,000 clones, around four fifths being singletons. Sequencing was done on a sample of peripheral blood. V and J are TRBV6-1 and TRBJ2-1; TRBD2 agrees at 9 bases. This clonotype was sampled from a woman at least 80 years old with active or convalescent COVID-19. This CDR3 is CASSLLAGFNEQFF. CDR3 DNA sequence: TGTGCCAGCAGTTTACTAGCGGGTTTCAATGAGCAGTTCTTC.